These T cell receptor beta chains were read from a single sample in a study of T cell responses to AZD1222 COVID-19 vaccine. Some clones are missing from TCRdb's copy, which holds only in-frame ones; the method was immunoSEQ multiplex PCR. The sample holds 95,000 to 120,000 clones; around 83% are singletons and the top ten take about 3%. Sequencing used peripheral blood, obtained on day 0 of AZD1222 vaccination. These receptors originate from an adult in good health. Both conserved end residues are part of each CDR3. The D gene is left open where the match is weak. Clone sizes are given selectively: once, few, many, or a class where the clone is expanded.

once TRBJ1-6 15 - TRBV6-1 TGTGCCAGCAGTGAACTTGGGGGGGCCAATTCACCCCTCCACTTT CASSELGGANSPLHF
- TRBJ2-3 15 - TRBV10-2 TGCGCCAGCAGTTCCGGACAGTCTGGCACAGATACGCAGTATTTT CASSSGQSGTDTQYF
- TRBJ1-6 18 TRBD1 TRBV11-2 TGTGCCAGCAGCTTAGGTTACAGGGGGAAGGGACCTAATTCACCCCTCCACTTT CASSLGYRGKGPNSPLHF
- TRBJ2-7 18 - TRBV19 TGTGCCAGTAGTATAGATTTTAAATATTGGCAGATTGGTTACGAGCAGTACTTC CASSIDFKYWQIGYEQYF
- TRBJ2-7 14 TRBD1 TRBV29-1 TGCAGCGCCCCGCTTCGACAGGGCTCGCGCGAGCAGTACTTC CSAPLRQGSREQYF
few TRBJ2-7 14 - TRBV3-1/TRBV3-2 TGTGCCAGCAGCCAAGATGGTGGGGGGTACGAGCAGTACTTC CASSQDGGGYEQYF
- TRBJ1-3 15 - TRBV5-5 TGTGCCAGCAGCTCCCAAGGACAGACTGGAAACACCATATATTTT CASSSQGQTGNTIYF
- TRBJ2-5 16 TRBD2 TRBV28 TGTGCCAGCAGTGCCGGGACTAGCGGGGGACAAGAGACCCAGTACTTC CASSAGTSGGQETQYF
- TRBJ2-3 18 TRBD2 TRBV6-6 TGTGCCAGCAGTCTCTACGGGACTAGCGGGGCCCTTTCCGATACGCAGTATTTT CASSLYGTSGALSDTQYF
- TRBJ2-7 15 - TRBV2 TGTGCCAGCTCACGTTGGGTCAGGGTGACCTACGAGCAGTACTTC CASSRWVRVTYEQYF
- TRBJ1-3 17 TRBD1 TRBV6-4 TGTGCCAGCAGTGACTCGGTTACAGGGGGCAAAGTAAACACCATATATTTT CASSDSVTGGKVNTIYF